This TCR beta chain was documented in a study of cytomegalovirus exposure and HLA in healthy donors. Study background: Later, an analysis reported that the 130 or so validation repertoires had used the same platform as the approximately 690 first-cohort repertoires.

This table comes from immunoSEQ multiplex PCR, and its TCRdb copy is limited to in-frame clones, with some not included. In the table there are about 180,000 clones, 85% of which are singletons. The germline CDR1 and CDR2 sequences are GTSNPN and SVGIG (reference sequence). The V gene lost 5 bases and the J gene lost 4 bases, with 17 bases spanning the gap. The CDR3 sequence is 15 residues long. Overall study results and limits: Across donors, most TCRs were seen rarely, yet some public ones were widespread.

As regards this clone: No antigen is known for it.

The chain couples TRBV30 to TRBJ1-4; no clear D gene. The specimen sequenced was PBMCs. The TCR originated in a young man in good health and CMV-seropositive. For the CDR3, the DNA is TGTGCCTGGTCATTCCCCCAGGCGGGTAATGAAAAACTGTTTTTT. This encodes CAWSFPQAGNEKLFF.